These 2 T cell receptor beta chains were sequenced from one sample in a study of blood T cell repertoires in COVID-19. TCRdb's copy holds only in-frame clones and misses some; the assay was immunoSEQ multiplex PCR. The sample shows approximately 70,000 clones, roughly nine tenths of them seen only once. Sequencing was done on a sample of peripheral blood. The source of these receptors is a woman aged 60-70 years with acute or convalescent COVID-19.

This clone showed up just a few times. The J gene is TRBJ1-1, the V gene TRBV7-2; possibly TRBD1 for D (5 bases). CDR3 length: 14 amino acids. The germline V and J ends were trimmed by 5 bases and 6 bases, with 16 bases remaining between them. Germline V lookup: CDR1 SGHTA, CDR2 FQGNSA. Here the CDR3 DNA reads TGTGCCAGCAGCCCCCGTCAGGGTTCCCCTGAAGCTTTCTTT. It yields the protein CASSPRQGSPEAFF.

CDR3 DNA: TGTGCCAGCAGCCCTACAACGGCGACAGGGGAGATAGGCTACACCTTC. This sequence encodes CASSPTTATGEIGYTF. The chain combines TRBV7-9 with TRBJ1-2; 8 bases are shared with TRBD1. V was clipped by 5 bases and J by 8 bases; unmatched bases: 16. In germline, CDR1 is SEHNR, CDR2 FQNEAQ (reference sequence). The CDR3 is 16 residues long.